Shown below are 8 T cell receptor beta chains from a single sample sequenced in a study of T cell changes during pregnancy in multiple sclerosis. Assay used: immunoSEQ multiplex PCR; TCRdb lists only in-frame clones, some missing. This sample has tens of thousands of clones, with 92% found just once. Source: CD8+ T cells from peripheral blood mononuclear cells, taken in the third trimester of pregnancy. The receptors here all came from a female donor with multiple sclerosis, enrolled in a pregnancy study.

This chain connects TRBV27 to TRBJ2-7; 9 bases map to TRBD1. V trimming: 2 bases; J trimming: 4 bases; junction bases outside the gene matches: 3. The CDR3 is 14 residues long. Germline assignment: CDR1 MNHEY and CDR2 SMNVEV (reference sequence). The CDR3 coding sequence is TGTGCCAGCAGTTTAGGGACAGGGCGGTACGAGCAGTACTTC. Translated: CASSLGTGRYEQYF.

By share of the sample, this clone is medium-sized. The chain uses TRBV4-3 and TRBJ2-7; 9 bases map to TRBD1. Germline-derived CDR1 and CDR2 are LGHNA and YSLEER. The CDR3 length is 15 residues. The J segment lost 4 bases and the V segment lost 4 bases, leaving 8 bases of the junction unmatched. This chain's CDR3 is CASSLLQGASYEQYF. DNA for the CDR3: TGCGCCAGCAGCCTTTTACAGGGGGCATCGTACGAGCAGTACTTC.

This chain links TRBV6-4 with TRBJ2-2; 7 bases line up with TRBD1. Germline V gives CDR1 MRHNA, CDR2 SNTAGT. The junction had 3 bases not matched to a gene; V was cut back by 2 bases and J by 6 bases. This CDR3 is 14 amino acids long. The CDR3 region is CASSDGQGAGELFF. In nucleotides, the CDR3 is TGTGCCAGCAGTGACGGGCAGGGGGCCGGGGAGCTGTTTTTT.

V and J are TRBV6-4 and TRBJ2-2, with a weak D call TRBD1 (6 bases). Germline V CDR1 and CDR2: MRHNA, SNTAGT. The CDR3 totals 15 residues. The V and J ends lost 3 bases and 2 bases respectively, with 10 bases between them. The CDR3 loop is CASSEGTHNTGELFF. CDR3 in DNA: TGTGCCAGCAGTGAGGGGACACACAACACCGGGGAGCTGTTTTTT.

The rearrangement joins TRBV7-9 to TRBJ1-3; D uncertain. CDR1 and CDR2 (germline): SEHNR, FQNEAQ (reference sequence). V lost 7 bases and J 0 bases, leaving 10 bases between the germline ends. The CDR3 covers 14 residues. The CDR3 region is CASTNTRSGNTIYF. CDR3 nucleotides: TGTGCCAGCACCAACACCCGCTCTGGAAACACCATATATTTT.

The CDR3 spells CASSQPAGTSQETQYF. The CDR3 region has the DNA TGTGCCAGCAGCCAACCAGCAGGGACATCTCAAGAGACCCAGTACTTC. The V gene is TRBV11-2, the J gene TRBJ2-5; tentative D call: TRBD1 (6 bases). The CDR3 is made up of 16 amino acids. Trimming shortened V by 5 bases and J by 2 bases, and 18 bases separated the two germline ends. The germline gives CDR1 SGHAT, CDR2 FQNNGV.

The CDR3 here is CASSQDRRQTDYGYTF. CDR3 coding DNA: TGCGCCAGCAGCCAAGATAGGCGACAAACGGACTATGGCTACACCTTC. The rearrangement joins TRBV4-3 to TRBJ1-2; D gene ambiguous. CDR1 and CDR2 from the germline V gene are LGHNA and YSLEER. Trimming stripped 0 bases from V and 3 bases from J, with 14 bases between. There are 16 residues in the CDR3.

V and J are TRBV27 and TRBJ2-1; D might be TRBD1 (5 bases). Trimming left V 1 base short and J 6 bases short, with 7 bases between. This CDR3 spans 13 amino acids. From germline, CDR1 is MNHEY and CDR2 SMNVEV (reference sequence). CDR3 amino acids: CASSLLRGNEQFF. The CDR3, as DNA: TGTGCCAGCAGTTTATTAAGGGGCAATGAGCAGTTCTTC.